A selection of T cell receptor beta chains follows, all from one sample in a study of identical twins. Each CDR3 protein is one row after TCRdb ran MiXCR on the 5' RACE reads. The sample carries roughly 200,000 distinct CDR3 sequences, less than 20% recorded once. These records were also assigned to another study, of T cells expressing NK-cell markers.

Sample: CD8+ T cells sorted from blood. Every receptor here comes from a woman aged 18-29 years in good health. CDR3s include the opening cysteine and the closing phenylalanine or tryptophan. The order of the fields is V gene, D gene, J gene, CDR3 protein. D genes are given only for firm matches.

v_call: TRBV5-1
d_call: NA
j_call: TRBJ1-1
cdr3_aa: CALYLCLLNTEAFF

v_call: TRBV11-2
d_call: NA
j_call: TRBJ2-2
cdr3_aa: CASSLRRNTGELFF

v_call: TRBV4-2
d_call: NA
j_call: TRBJ1-5
cdr3_aa: CASANGINQPQHF

v_call: TRBV12-3/TRBV12-4
d_call: NA
j_call: TRBJ1-2
cdr3_aa: CASSLLQDYGYTF

v_call: TRBV5-6
d_call: TRBD2
j_call: TRBJ2-1
cdr3_aa: CASSLPRGSLNEQFF

v_call: TRBV5-1
d_call: TRBD1
j_call: TRBJ2-1
cdr3_aa: CASSLLQGSEQFF

v_call: TRBV10-2
d_call: TRBD2
j_call: TRBJ2-1
cdr3_aa: CASSDLIGGGALIDEQFF

v_call: TRBV9
d_call: NA
j_call: TRBJ1-1
cdr3_aa: CASSVEGNPTDPEAFF

v_call: TRBV7-9
d_call: NA
j_call: TRBJ2-3
cdr3_aa: CASSFIARDTQYF

v_call: TRBV7-9
d_call: NA
j_call: TRBJ2-1
cdr3_aa: CASSYQANEQFF

v_call: TRBV7-8
d_call: NA
j_call: TRBJ2-1
cdr3_aa: CASSLIIATSYNEQFF

v_call: TRBV9
d_call: TRBD2
j_call: TRBJ2-2
cdr3_aa: CASTGKRGLNTGELFF

v_call: TRBV20-1
d_call: NA
j_call: TRBJ2-1
cdr3_aa: CSATLSDYNEQFF

v_call: TRBV5-1
d_call: NA
j_call: TRBJ1-1
cdr3_aa: CASSLASETEAFF

v_call: TRBV20-1
d_call: NA
j_call: TRBJ1-2
cdr3_aa: CSARDGSSTSGYTF

v_call: TRBV14
d_call: NA
j_call: NA
cdr3_aa: CASSRGRQNEQFF

v_call: TRBV12-3/TRBV12-4
d_call: NA
j_call: TRBJ2-3
cdr3_aa: CASSVVGSGPDTQYF

v_call: TRBV4-3
d_call: NA
j_call: TRBJ2-2
cdr3_aa: CASSQDPSKRMNTGELFF

v_call: TRBV7-9
d_call: NA
j_call: TRBJ2-1
cdr3_aa: CASSARLDNEQFF

v_call: TRBV27
d_call: TRBD2
j_call: TRBJ2-3
cdr3_aa: CASSLILAVGTDTQYF

v_call: TRBV10-3
d_call: NA
j_call: TRBJ2-7
cdr3_aa: CAISETRLKGSSYEQYF

v_call: TRBV18
d_call: NA
j_call: TRBJ2-2
cdr3_aa: CASSPPSGRWDTGERFF

v_call: TRBV2
d_call: NA
j_call: TRBJ2-7
cdr3_aa: CASSEEGSSYEQYF

v_call: TRBV29-1
d_call: NA
j_call: TRBJ1-2
cdr3_aa: CSVAEDGYGYTF

v_call: TRBV12-3/TRBV12-4
d_call: TRBD2
j_call: TRBJ2-1
cdr3_aa: CASSLASGANNEQFF

v_call: TRBV5-1
d_call: NA
j_call: TRBJ2-3
cdr3_aa: CASSLIGSTDTQYF

v_call: TRBV13
d_call: NA
j_call: TRBJ1-6
cdr3_aa: CASSPGGGLNSPLHF

v_call: TRBV27
d_call: TRBD2
j_call: TRBJ2-7
cdr3_aa: CASRWGAGVAYEQYF

v_call: TRBV20-1
d_call: NA
j_call: TRBJ1-1
cdr3_aa: CSARVLGEGHTEAFF

v_call: TRBV12-3/TRBV12-4
d_call: NA
j_call: TRBJ2-1
cdr3_aa: CASRGQDNEQFF

v_call: TRBV4-1
d_call: NA
j_call: TRBJ2-1
cdr3_aa: CASSQERTYEQFF

v_call: TRBV9
d_call: NA
j_call: TRBJ2-7
cdr3_aa: CASSVTRNPAGEQYF

v_call: TRBV7-9
d_call: TRBD1
j_call: TRBJ1-1
cdr3_aa: CASRPGQGGTEAFF

v_call: TRBV19
d_call: NA
j_call: TRBJ2-2
cdr3_aa: CASRPAYTGELFF

v_call: TRBV6-1
d_call: NA
j_call: TRBJ2-6
cdr3_aa: CASSIEGTGANVLTF

v_call: TRBV5-6
d_call: NA
j_call: TRBJ2-5
cdr3_aa: CASSLAGGMRETQYF

v_call: TRBV5-5
d_call: NA
j_call: TRBJ2-2
cdr3_aa: CASSSPGDTGELFF

v_call: TRBV12-3/TRBV12-4
d_call: TRBD2
j_call: TRBJ2-1
cdr3_aa: CASSSLGLAGGPHEQFF

v_call: TRBV6-2/TRBV6-3
d_call: NA
j_call: TRBJ2-2
cdr3_aa: CASSYKARPTGELFF

v_call: TRBV7-8
d_call: TRBD1
j_call: TRBJ1-5
cdr3_aa: CASSLAVTGDQPQHF

v_call: TRBV7-2
d_call: NA
j_call: TRBJ2-1
cdr3_aa: CAATSGGSPYNEQFF

v_call: TRBV12-3/TRBV12-4
d_call: NA
j_call: TRBJ2-5
cdr3_aa: CASSPGGGKETQYF

v_call: TRBV29-1
d_call: NA
j_call: TRBJ2-1
cdr3_aa: CSVAPKGEGQDEQFF

v_call: TRBV7-8
d_call: NA
j_call: TRBJ1-5
cdr3_aa: CASSLGAGRQPQHF

v_call: TRBV9
d_call: TRBD2
j_call: TRBJ2-7
cdr3_aa: CASSHGTSGSYEQYF

v_call: TRBV27
d_call: NA
j_call: TRBJ2-1
cdr3_aa: CASSLWEASEQFF

v_call: TRBV7-2
d_call: TRBD1
j_call: TRBJ2-7
cdr3_aa: CASSASTGLVSYEQYF

v_call: TRBV13
d_call: NA
j_call: TRBJ2-7
cdr3_aa: CASSLSLYQADSYEQYF

v_call: TRBV20-1
d_call: NA
j_call: TRBJ2-7
cdr3_aa: CSAYGREPHEQYF

v_call: TRBV9
d_call: NA
j_call: TRBJ2-5
cdr3_aa: CASSGGGVPKETQYF

v_call: TRBV6-5
d_call: NA
j_call: TRBJ2-6
cdr3_aa: CASSYSAGSSGANVLTF

v_call: TRBV27
d_call: NA
j_call: TRBJ1-1
cdr3_aa: CASSLSPRRVGSEAFF

v_call: TRBV6-4
d_call: TRBD2
j_call: TRBJ2-3
cdr3_aa: CASSPSGGRDTQYF

v_call: TRBV9
d_call: NA
j_call: TRBJ2-1
cdr3_aa: CASSVNGGTQRYNEQFF

v_call: TRBV12-3/TRBV12-4
d_call: NA
j_call: TRBJ2-2
cdr3_aa: CASSLVKPIGAGELFF